This TCR beta chain was sequenced for a study of neurological immune-mediated disorders. This clonotype occurred many times. There are 15 residues in the CDR3. V lost 1 base and J lost 5, with 14 bases in between. Germline V gene lookup returns CDR1 SGHTA and CDR2 FQGNSA. TCRdb independently ran MiXCR on the 5' RACE reads; one entry per CDR3 protein. Here the sample spans fewer than 40,000 distinct CDR3 sequences, 10% to 15% being singletons. As to time point: longitudinal time-point 2. This TCR was recovered from a woman in her 40s in good health. Sequencing was performed on PBMCs. The V call is TRBV7-2, the J call TRBJ1-1, with D possibly TRBD1 on 6 matching bases. The CDR3 protein is CASSLVPRGRTEAFF. The CDR3 coding sequence is TGTGCCAGCAGCTTAGTCCCTCGGGGGCGAACTGAAGCTTTCTTT.